The 28 T cell receptor beta chains presented below share a single source sample, sequenced in a study of beta chain features in type 1 diabetes (dated by TCRdb to 2016 to 2019). Broad study findings and their caveats: In all four CD4+ subsets, TCRB CDR3 length was moderately but significantly shorter in type 1 diabetes patients.

The library was built by means of the immunoSEQ multiplex PCR assay. The entire amount of isolated RNA was reverse transcribed using the High Capacity cDNA Reverse Transcription Kit, so the sequenced TCRB transcripts were expressed ones. This immuneACCESS table, as held by TCRdb, lists in-frame sequences with V and J called but not all clones. Of the missing ones, under half trace to an unresolved V gene in checked studies; the others have no known cause. The sample records about 230,000 clones, approximately 16% of which are singletons. About 0.092% of the sample rests with the top ten. Antigens for these TCRs are unknown. The sample was naive CD4+ T cells from blood. Read against the paper, the sample's cell subset or site label means: true naive CD4+ T cells. Receptors originate from a man aged 25 to 45 with type 1 diabetes.

This clone was detected only a few times. The rearrangement links TRBV5-1 to TRBJ2-5; D assignment may be TRBD1 or TRBD2 (5 bases each). The V end lost 4 bases, the J end lost 2 bases, and 12 bases lay between the germline ends. This CDR3 has 14 residues. CDR1 is SGHRS and CDR2 is YFSETQ in the germline V gene. CDR3 residues: CASSPGPSQETQYF. CDR3 DNA sequence: TGCGCCAGCAGCCCGGGACCGTCTCAAGAGACCCAGTACTTC.

The rearrangement links TRBV7-2 to TRBJ2-3, with unresolved D. The germline V gene encodes CDR1 SGHTA and CDR2 FQGNSA. V was cut by 2 bases and J by 4 bases, with 10 bases left in between. CDR3 size: 14 residues. The CDR3 here is CASSLSRLADTQYF. The CDR3 DNA reads TGTGCCAGCAGCTTATCGCGGCTAGCAGATACGCAGTATTTT.

The rearrangement joins TRBV4-1 to TRBJ2-1, with TRBD2 as a possible D gene (5 bases). Germline CDR1 and CDR2: MGHRA and YSYEKL. CDR3 length equals 16 residues. V lost 0 bases and J 0 bases, leaving 9 bases between the germline ends. CDR3 nucleotide sequence: TGCGCCAGCAGCCAAGACCAGCGGACCTCCTACAATGAGCAGTTCTTC. It specifies CASSQDQRTSYNEQFF.

The gene calls are TRBV27 and TRBJ1-1, with TRBD1 as a possible D gene (5 bases). V lost 7 bases and J lost 1, with 13 bases in between. The CDR3 length is 14 residues. Germline loops: CDR1 MNHEY, CDR2 SMNVEV (reference sequence). The CDR3 DNA reads as TGTGCCAGCATTCCCGGGGACGGGAACACTGAAGCTTTCTTT. It codes for CASIPGDGNTEAFF.

This chain joins TRBV15 and TRBJ2-6; D unclear. V dropped 4 bases and J dropped 0 bases, with 7 bases sitting between them. There are 15 residues in the CDR3. Germline V gene sequence: CDR1 LNHNV, CDR2 YYDKDF (reference sequence). The CDR3 bases are TGTGCCACCAGCAACAGAGCCTCTGGGGCCAACGTCCTGACTTTC. The encoded protein is CATSNRASGANVLTF.

This clone came up a few times. The chain uses TRBV9 and TRBJ2-5; TRBD2 aligns across 7 bases. Trimming removed 0 bases from V and 5 bases from J; junction bases left unmatched: 4. CDR3 length: 14 amino acids. Germline V gene sequence: CDR1 SGDLS, CDR2 YYNGEE. CDR3 nucleotides: TGTGCCAGCAGCGTAGTCGGCGGGAGTGAGACCCAGTACTTC. It codes for CASSVVGGSETQYF.

This clone was seen more than once but under ten times. The chain carries TRBV23-1 and TRBJ2-7, with 8 bases aligning to TRBD1. TRBV23-1 is treated as an ORF (open reading frame) with a function not yet certain. Unmatched junction bases numbered 3, after V lost 5 bases and J lost 3 bases. The CDR3 has 13 residues. The CDR3 sequence is CASSDRGFYEQYF. CDR3 sequence (DNA): TGCGCCAGCAGTGACAGGGGTTTCTACGAGCAGTACTTC.

The chain is built from TRBV25-1 and TRBJ2-5, with unresolved D. The CDR3 covers 14 residues. Germline V lookup: CDR1 MGHDK, CDR2 SYGVNS. The V and J ends lost 1 base and 7 bases respectively, with 13 bases between them. The CDR3 coding sequence is TGTGCCAGCAGTGAATCCGGTGATTGGGGGACCCAGTACTTC. This gives the protein CASSESGDWGTQYF.

The chain links TRBV4-1 to TRBJ2-1; the match to TRBD2 covers 8 bases. With 4 bases clipped from V and 6 bases from J, the junction kept 5 bases outside the gene matches. Germline V gives CDR1 MGHRA, CDR2 YSYEKL. CDR3 length: 14 residues. The CDR3 here is CASSLRLAPNEQFF. The DNA for the CDR3 is TGCGCCAGCAGCCTTCGACTAGCGCCCAATGAGCAGTTCTTC.

J is TRBJ2-6 and V is TRBV27; unclear D gene. The CDR3 runs 15 residues. With 2 bases removed from V and 0 bases from J, the gap between germline ends came to 5 bases. CDR1 and CDR2 from the germline V gene are MNHEY and SMNVEV (reference sequence). CDR3 in amino acids: CASSLRPSGANVLTF. Written as DNA, the CDR3 is TGTGCCAGCAGTTTACGGCCCTCTGGGGCCAACGTCCTGACTTTC.

This clone was detected only a few times. This chain connects TRBV7-9 to TRBJ2-7; TRBD1 or TRBD2 may be the D gene (5 bases each). The V end was cut by 5 bases, the J end by 5 bases, with 16 bases between. This CDR3 is built from 14 residues. Per germline, CDR1 SEHNR and CDR2 FQNEAQ (reference sequence). The CDR3 nucleotides are TGTGCCAGCAGCCCTCCGAGGGGCAGGAACGAGCAGTACTTC. It yields the protein CASSPPRGRNEQYF.

This clone has a handful of counts. The CDR3 protein is CASRRSGSSYEQYF. CDR3 bases: TGTGCCAGCAGGAGGAGCGGGTCATCCTACGAGCAGTACTTC. The V and J genes are TRBV13 and TRBJ2-7; possible D gene TRBD2, 6 bases. The germline V gene encodes CDR1 PRHDT and CDR2 FYEKMQ (reference sequence). Deletions cut 6 bases from V and 1 base from J, with 13 bases between. There are 14 residues in the CDR3.

This clone was seen more than once but under ten times. The chain links TRBV7-2 to TRBJ1-2, with a tentative D call TRBD1 (6 bases). The germline V and J ends were trimmed by 0 bases and 7 bases, with 15 bases remaining between them. Germline-derived CDR1 and CDR2 are SGHTA and FQGNSA. The CDR3 has 15 amino acids. The CDR3 DNA is TGTGCCAGCAGCTTAGCAGGCGGGGGCCGGAGTGGCTACACCTTC. Translated, it gives CASSLAGGGRSGYTF.

In its sample, this clone was seen a few times. J is TRBJ1-2 and V is TRBV6-6; 7 positions match TRBD1. The V gene's germline CDR1 is MNHNY and CDR2 SVGAGI (reference sequence). V trimming: 5 bases; J trimming: 8 bases; junction bases outside the gene matches: 8. The CDR3 is 13 amino acids. The CDR3 here is CASSTGQNFGYTF. The CDR3, as DNA: TGTGCCAGCAGTACGGGACAGAACTTCGGCTACACCTTC.

This clone has only a few counts. The gene calls are TRBV14 and TRBJ2-1; 11 bases map to TRBD2. The germline V gene has CDR1 SGHDN and CDR2 FVKESK. The V and J ends lost 4 bases and 9 bases, in that order; junction bases with no gene match: 5. The CDR3 runs 14 residues. CDR3 amino acids: CASSRLAGRGEQFF. DNA of the CDR3: TGTGCCAGCAGCCGACTAGCGGGAAGAGGTGAGCAGTTCTTC.

V usage is TRBV6-4 and J usage is TRBJ2-2; weak D call: TRBD2 (5 bases). V shed 6 bases and J shed 5 bases, with 16 bases lying between them. In germline, CDR1 is MRHNA, CDR2 SNTAGT. The CDR3 contains 15 residues. This CDR3 reads CASSHAAGQTGELFF. Here the CDR3 DNA reads TGTGCCAGCAGCCACGCGGCGGGTCAGACCGGGGAGCTGTTTTTT.

This clone was recorded a few times. This rearrangement joins TRBV29-1 to TRBJ1-5; 9 bases agree with TRBD1. The germline V gene encodes CDR1 SQVTM and CDR2 ANQGSEA. V lost 6 bases and J lost 16; bases outside the gene matches: 13. This CDR3 region has 12 residues. This CDR3 is CSVASRDRAQHF. CDR3 sequence (DNA): TGCAGCGTCGCTTCCCGGGACAGGGCGCAACATTTT.

There are a few counts of this clone. The genes are TRBV14 and TRBJ2-1; 7 bases map to TRBD2. This CDR3 is 15 amino acids long. Looked up from germline, CDR1 is SGHDN and CDR2 is FVKESK. With V trimmed by 0 bases and J by 9 bases, 8 bases remained unmatched. CDR3 in DNA: TGTGCCAGCAGCCAAGATCATGCGGGGAGGGGTGAGCAGTTCTTC. Amino acid sequence: CASSQDHAGRGEQFF. Full variable domain (rest looked up from reference TRBV14 and TRBJ2-1): EAGVTQFPSHSVIEKGQTVTLRCDPISGHDNLYWYRRVMGKEIKFLLHFVKESKQDESGMPNNRFLAERTGGTYSTLKVQPAELEDSGVYFCASSQDHAGRGEQFFGPGTRLTVL.

CDR3 in amino acids: CASSVVTQETQYF. The CDR3 DNA sequence: TGTGCCAGCAGCGTAGTAACCCAAGAGACCCAGTACTTC. The chain couples TRBV9 to TRBJ2-5; no firm D call. CDR1 and CDR2 (germline): SGDLS, YYNGEE. This CDR3 contains 13 residues. Between the trimmed V and J ends, which lost 0 bases and 1 base, there was a span of 4 bases.

In its sample, this clone was seen a few times. The chain couples TRBV10-3 to TRBJ2-5; 14 nucleotides match TRBD2. CDR1 ENHRY and CDR2 SYGVKD come from the germline V gene. This CDR3 has 15 residues. The trim removed 10 bases at V and 2 bases at J, leaving 6 bases unmatched. CDR3 residues: CASGLAGGQQETQYF. The CDR3 nucleotides read TGTGCCAGCGGACTAGCGGGAGGACAACAAGAGACCCAGTACTTC.

This chain uses TRBV19 with TRBJ1-1, with D perhaps matching TRBD1 (6 bases). This CDR3 has 15 residues. Per the germline V gene, CDR1 is LNHDA and CDR2 is SQIVND (reference sequence). V was cut by 7 bases and J by 5 bases, with 20 bases left in between. The CDR3 DNA reads TGTGCCAGTATGGGCCAGCCAGGGGCGAAGACTGAAGCTTTCTTT. It yields the protein CASMGQPGAKTEAFF.

The chain uses TRBV30 and TRBJ2-3; tentatively, D is TRBD2 (5 bases). There are 13 residues in the CDR3. Germline V gene sequence: CDR1 GTSNPN, CDR2 SVGIG (reference sequence). V was trimmed by 7 bases and J by 4 bases, leaving 15 bases between them. The CDR3 protein is CASSPGSADTQYF. The CDR3 DNA follows: TGTGCCTCTTCTCCGGGGTCCGCAGATACGCAGTATTTT.

V gene TRBV7-9 combines with J gene TRBJ2-5; D unresolved. Germline-derived CDR1 and CDR2 are SEHNR and FQNEAQ (reference sequence). Trimming removed 4 bases at V and 7 bases at J, with 19 bases between. The CDR3 is 15 amino acids. DNA for the CDR3: TGTGCCAGCAGCTCAAATACAGCCGAAAAAGGGACCCAGTACTTC. This codes for CASSSNTAEKGTQYF.

The sample holds a few counts of this clone. This sample includes further DNA sequences coding for the same CDR3. The rearrangement joins TRBV30 to TRBJ2-1; D uncertain. The V gene lost 2 bases and the J gene lost 9 bases, with 5 bases spanning the gap. Per germline, CDR1 GTSNPN and CDR2 SVGIG (reference sequence). The CDR3 is 10 residues long. CDR3 DNA sequence: TGTGCCTGGAGTCGAACTGAGCAGTTCTTC. Protein product: CAWSRTEQFF.

In this sample, this clone turned up a few times. V gene TRBV4-1 combines with J gene TRBJ1-4; TRBD1 is a possible D gene (6 bases). The CDR3 covers 17 residues. Trimming cost V 1 base and J 7 bases, with 19 bases left between them. Germline values: CDR1 MGHRA, CDR2 YSYEKL. Here the CDR3 reads CASSQGGGGAYREKLFF. The CDR3 DNA is TGCGCCAGCAGCCAAGGTGGGGGGGGCGCCTATCGTGAAAAACTGTTTTTT.

This clone was seen more than once but under ten times. V and J are TRBV5-1 and TRBJ2-5, with D perhaps TRBD2 (6 bases). The germline gives CDR1 SGHRS, CDR2 YFSETQ. V was clipped by 7 bases and J by 2 bases, with 12 bases between them. The length of the CDR3 is 13 residues. This chain's CDR3 is CASHSGEQETQYF. The CDR3 DNA follows: TGCGCCAGCCATAGCGGAGAGCAAGAGACCCAGTACTTC.

The chain employs TRBV7-9 and TRBJ2-7; TRBD2 matches at 11 bases. With V trimmed by 5 bases and J by 3 bases, 3 bases remained unmatched. The CDR3 spans 14 residues. Per the germline V gene, CDR1 is SEHNR and CDR2 is FQNEAQ (reference sequence). CDR3 DNA: TGTGCCAGCAGCATCACTAGCGGGAGCTACGAGCAGTACTTC. Translation gives CASSITSGSYEQYF.

This rearrangement joins TRBV30 to TRBJ2-3, with D perhaps being TRBD1 or TRBD2 (5 bases each). This CDR3 contains 15 residues. The V end was cut by 2 bases, the J end by 0 bases, with 12 bases between. The V gene's germline CDR1 is GTSNPN and CDR2 SVGIG (reference sequence). The CDR3 DNA sequence: TGTGCCTGGAGTCCGGGGCAGTCGAGCACAGATACGCAGTATTTT. Protein product: CAWSPGQSSTDTQYF.